This T cell receptor beta chain was identified during a study of cytomegalovirus exposure and HLA in healthy donors. Study as a whole: The 120 validation repertoires, a later analysis reported, used the same platform as the 700 or so repertoires from the first cohort. Study-level results: The tendency of first-cohort TCR clusters to co-occur in the 120 validation repertoires was identified by a subsequent analysis.

Of note for this clone: As yet, its antigen is unknown.

Trimming left V 5 bases short and J 3 bases short, with 13 bases between. The CDR3 spans 14 residues. Germline V gene lookup returns CDR1 MDHEN and CDR2 SYDVKM. Using immunoSEQ multiplex PCR, the repertoire was profiled, and TCRdb retains in-frame clones only, with some absent. The sample has 100,000 to 150,000 clones, 89% seen once. Material for sequencing was PBMCs. This chain links TRBV28 with TRBJ1-1; no clear D. This sequence was found in a woman aged 18 to 35 in good health and CMV-seronegative. Here the CDR3 reads CASSPWKADTEAFF. The CDR3 nucleotides are TGTGCCAGCAGTCCTTGGAAAGCGGACACTGAAGCTTTCTTT.